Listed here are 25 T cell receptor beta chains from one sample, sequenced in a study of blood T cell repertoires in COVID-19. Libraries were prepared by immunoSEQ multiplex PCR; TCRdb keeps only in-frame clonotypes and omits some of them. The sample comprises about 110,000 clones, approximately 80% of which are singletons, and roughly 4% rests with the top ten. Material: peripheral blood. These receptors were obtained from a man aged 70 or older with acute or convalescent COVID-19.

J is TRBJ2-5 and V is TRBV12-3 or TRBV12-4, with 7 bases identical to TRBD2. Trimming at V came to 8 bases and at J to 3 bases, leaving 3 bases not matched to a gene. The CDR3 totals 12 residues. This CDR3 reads CASARGEETQYF. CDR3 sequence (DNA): TGTGCCAGCGCCCGGGGGGAAGAGACCCAGTACTTC.

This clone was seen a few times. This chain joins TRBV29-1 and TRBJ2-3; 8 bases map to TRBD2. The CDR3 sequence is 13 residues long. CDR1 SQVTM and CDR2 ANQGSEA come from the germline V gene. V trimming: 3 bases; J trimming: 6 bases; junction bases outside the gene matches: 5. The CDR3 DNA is TGCAGCGTTGACGTCCGGGGGGGGGATACGCAGTATTTT. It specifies CSVDVRGGDTQYF.

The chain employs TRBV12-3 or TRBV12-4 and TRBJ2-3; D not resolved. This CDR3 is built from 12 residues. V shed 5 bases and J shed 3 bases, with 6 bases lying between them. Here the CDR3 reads CASSEETDTQYF. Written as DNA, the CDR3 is TGTGCCAGCAGTGAGGAAACAGATACGCAGTATTTT.

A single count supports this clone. CDR3 sequence reads: CASRGQDYEQYF. CDR3 nucleotides: TGTGCCAGCAGGGGGCAGGACTACGAGCAGTACTTC. The chain joins TRBV27 to TRBJ2-7, with a weak D call TRBD1 (5 bases). With 6 bases removed from V and 3 bases from J, the gap between germline ends came to 9 bases. Germline loops: CDR1 MNHEY, CDR2 SMNVEV (reference sequence). The CDR3 sequence is 12 residues long.

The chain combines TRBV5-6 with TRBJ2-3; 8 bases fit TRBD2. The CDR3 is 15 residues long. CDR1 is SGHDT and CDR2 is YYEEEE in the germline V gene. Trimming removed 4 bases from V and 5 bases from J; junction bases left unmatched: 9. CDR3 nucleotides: TGTGCCAGCAGCCGAGCCAGCGGGGGAGTAGATACGCAGTATTTT. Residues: CASSRASGGVDTQYF.

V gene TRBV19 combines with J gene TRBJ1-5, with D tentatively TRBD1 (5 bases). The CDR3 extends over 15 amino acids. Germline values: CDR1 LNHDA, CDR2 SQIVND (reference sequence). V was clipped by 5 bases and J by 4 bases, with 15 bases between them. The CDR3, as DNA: TGTGCCAGTAGTCAGGGACTCGGCAAAAATCAGCCCCAGCATTTT. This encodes CASSQGLGKNQPQHF.

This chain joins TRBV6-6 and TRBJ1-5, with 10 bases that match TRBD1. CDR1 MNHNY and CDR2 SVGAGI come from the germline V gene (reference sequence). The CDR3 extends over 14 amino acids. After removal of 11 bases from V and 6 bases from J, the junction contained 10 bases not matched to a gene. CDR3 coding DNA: TGTGCCTCGTCCGGGACAGGGGAATCTCAGCCCCAGCATTTT. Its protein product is CASSGTGESQPQHF.

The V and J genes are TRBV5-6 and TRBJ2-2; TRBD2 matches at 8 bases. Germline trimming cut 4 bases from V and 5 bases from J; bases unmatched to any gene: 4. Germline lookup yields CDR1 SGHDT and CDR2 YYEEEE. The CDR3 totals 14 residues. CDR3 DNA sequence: TGTGCCAGCAGCCTTGGACTAGCAACCGGGGAGCTGTTTTTT. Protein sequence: CASSLGLATGELFF.

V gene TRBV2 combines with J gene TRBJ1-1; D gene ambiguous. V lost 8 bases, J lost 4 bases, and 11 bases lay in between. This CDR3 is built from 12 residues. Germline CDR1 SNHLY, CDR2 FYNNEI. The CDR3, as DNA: TGTGCCAGCTCGGGAAAGGGCACTGAAGCTTTCTTT. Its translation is CASSGKGTEAFF.

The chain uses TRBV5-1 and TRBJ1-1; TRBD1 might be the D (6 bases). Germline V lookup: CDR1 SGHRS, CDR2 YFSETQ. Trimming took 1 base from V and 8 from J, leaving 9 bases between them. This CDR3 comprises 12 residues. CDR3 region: CASSLRGMEAFF. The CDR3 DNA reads TGCGCCAGCAGCTTGAGGGGGATGGAAGCTTTCTTT.

The CDR3: CASRAGTGPGNTIYF. The DNA of the CDR3 is TGTGCCAGCAGGGCCGGGACAGGGCCTGGAAACACCATATATTTT. The chain uses TRBV6-5 and TRBJ1-3; the match to TRBD1 covers 9 bases. This CDR3 has 15 residues. Trimming took 6 bases from V and 2 from J; bases not matched to a gene: 5. Germline V lookup: CDR1 MNHEY, CDR2 SVGAGI.

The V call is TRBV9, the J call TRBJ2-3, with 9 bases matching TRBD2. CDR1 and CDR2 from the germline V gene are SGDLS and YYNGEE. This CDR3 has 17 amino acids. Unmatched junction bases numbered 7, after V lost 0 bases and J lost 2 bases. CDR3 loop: CASSVDLAGALTDTQYF. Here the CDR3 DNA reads TGTGCCAGCAGCGTAGATTTAGCGGGGGCCCTCACAGATACGCAGTATTTT.

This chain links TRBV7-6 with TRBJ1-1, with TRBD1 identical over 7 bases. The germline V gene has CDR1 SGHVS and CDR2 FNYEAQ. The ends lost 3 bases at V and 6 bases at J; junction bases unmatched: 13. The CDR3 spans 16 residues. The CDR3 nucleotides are TGTGCCAGCAGCTTGAGACAGGGAGGTCTCTTCTCTGAAGCTTTCTTT. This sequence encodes CASSLRQGGLFSEAFF.

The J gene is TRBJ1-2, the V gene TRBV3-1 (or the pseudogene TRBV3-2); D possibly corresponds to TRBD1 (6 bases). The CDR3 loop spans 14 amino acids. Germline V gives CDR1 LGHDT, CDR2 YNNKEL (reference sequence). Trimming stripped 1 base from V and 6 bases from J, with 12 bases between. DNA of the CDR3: TGTGCCAGCAGCCAAGTGGGCAGGGGTGATGGCTACACCTTC. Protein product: CASSQVGRGDGYTF.

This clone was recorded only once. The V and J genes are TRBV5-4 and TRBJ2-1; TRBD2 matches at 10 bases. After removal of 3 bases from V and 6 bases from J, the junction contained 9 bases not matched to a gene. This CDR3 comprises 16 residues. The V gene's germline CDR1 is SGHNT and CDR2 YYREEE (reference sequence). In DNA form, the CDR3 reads TGTGCCAGCAGCTCGGATCGAGCGGGGGGGCTCAATGAGCAGTTCTTC. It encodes CASSSDRAGGLNEQFF.

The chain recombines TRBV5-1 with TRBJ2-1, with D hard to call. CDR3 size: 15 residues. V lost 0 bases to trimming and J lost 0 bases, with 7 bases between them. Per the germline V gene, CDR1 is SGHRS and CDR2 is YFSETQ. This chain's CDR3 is CASSLEPSSYNEQFF. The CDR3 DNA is TGCGCCAGCAGCTTGGAGCCTTCCTCCTACAATGAGCAGTTCTTC.

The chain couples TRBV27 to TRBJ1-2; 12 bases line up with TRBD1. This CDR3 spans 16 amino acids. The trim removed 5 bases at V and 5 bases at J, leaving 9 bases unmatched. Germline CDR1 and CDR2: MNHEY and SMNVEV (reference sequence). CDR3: CASSPGTGGEGYGYTF. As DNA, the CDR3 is TGTGCCAGCAGTCCCGGGACAGGGGGCGAGGGGTATGGCTACACCTTC.

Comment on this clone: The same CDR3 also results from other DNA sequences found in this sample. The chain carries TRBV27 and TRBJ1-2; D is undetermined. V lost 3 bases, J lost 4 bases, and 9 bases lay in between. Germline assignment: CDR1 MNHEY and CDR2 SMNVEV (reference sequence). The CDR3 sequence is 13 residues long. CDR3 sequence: CASSLRGGYGYTF. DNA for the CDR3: TGTGCCAGCAGTTTGCGGGGAGGCTATGGCTACACCTTC.

CDR3 protein: CASSVDRGPQPQHF. The CDR3 DNA reads as TGTGCCAGCAGCGTCGACAGGGGACCTCAGCCCCAGCATTTT. The V gene is TRBV7-2, the J gene TRBJ1-5, with 8 bases that match TRBD1. The CDR3 covers 14 residues. The V segment lost 5 bases and the J segment 6 bases; nucleotides outside the gene matches: 6. CDR1 and CDR2 from the germline V gene are SGHTA and FQGNSA.

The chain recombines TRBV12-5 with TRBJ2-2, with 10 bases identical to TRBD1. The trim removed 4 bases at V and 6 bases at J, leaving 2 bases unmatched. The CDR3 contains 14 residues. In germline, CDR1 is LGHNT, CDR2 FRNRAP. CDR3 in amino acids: CASGYGQGAGELFF. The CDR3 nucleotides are TGTGCTAGTGGTTACGGACAGGGGGCCGGGGAGCTGTTTTTT.

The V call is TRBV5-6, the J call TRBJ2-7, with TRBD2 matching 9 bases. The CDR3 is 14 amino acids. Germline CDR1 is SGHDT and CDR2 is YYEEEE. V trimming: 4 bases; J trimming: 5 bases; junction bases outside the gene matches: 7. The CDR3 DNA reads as TGTGCCAGCAGCCGGGGGCTAGCGGGGAACGAGCAGTACTTC. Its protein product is CASSRGLAGNEQYF.

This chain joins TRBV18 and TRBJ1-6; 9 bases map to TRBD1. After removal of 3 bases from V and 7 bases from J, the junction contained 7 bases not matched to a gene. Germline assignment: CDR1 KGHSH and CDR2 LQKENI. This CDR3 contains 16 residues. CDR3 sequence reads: CASSPGTGPSNSPLHF. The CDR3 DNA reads TGTGCCAGCTCACCCGGGACAGGGCCTTCGAATTCACCCCTCCACTTT.

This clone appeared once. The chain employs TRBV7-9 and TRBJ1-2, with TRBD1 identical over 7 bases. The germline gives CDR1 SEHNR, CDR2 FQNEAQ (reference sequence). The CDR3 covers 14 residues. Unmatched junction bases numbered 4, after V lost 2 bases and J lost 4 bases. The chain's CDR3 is CASSLRQGPYGYTF. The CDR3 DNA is TGTGCCAGCAGCTTACGACAGGGACCCTATGGCTACACCTTC. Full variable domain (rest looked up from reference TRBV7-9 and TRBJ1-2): DTGVSQNPRHKITKRGQNVTFRCDPISEHNRLYWYRQTLGQGPEFLTYFQNEAQLEKSRLLSDRFSAERPKGSFSTLEIQRTEQGDSAMYLCASSLRQGPYGYTFGSGTRLTVV.

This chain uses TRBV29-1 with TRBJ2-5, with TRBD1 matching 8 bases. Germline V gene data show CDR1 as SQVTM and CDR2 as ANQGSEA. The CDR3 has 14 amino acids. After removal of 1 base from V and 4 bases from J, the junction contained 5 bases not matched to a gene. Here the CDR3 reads CSVEGGQGPETQYF. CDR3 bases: TGCAGCGTTGAAGGCGGACAGGGCCCAGAGACCCAGTACTTC.

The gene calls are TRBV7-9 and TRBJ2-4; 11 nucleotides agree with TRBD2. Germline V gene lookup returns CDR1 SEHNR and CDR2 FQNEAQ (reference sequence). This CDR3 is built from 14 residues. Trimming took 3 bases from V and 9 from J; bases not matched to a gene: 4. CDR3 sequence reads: CASSLSSGGSIQYF. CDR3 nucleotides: TGTGCCAGCAGCTTGTCTAGCGGGGGGAGCATTCAGTACTTC.